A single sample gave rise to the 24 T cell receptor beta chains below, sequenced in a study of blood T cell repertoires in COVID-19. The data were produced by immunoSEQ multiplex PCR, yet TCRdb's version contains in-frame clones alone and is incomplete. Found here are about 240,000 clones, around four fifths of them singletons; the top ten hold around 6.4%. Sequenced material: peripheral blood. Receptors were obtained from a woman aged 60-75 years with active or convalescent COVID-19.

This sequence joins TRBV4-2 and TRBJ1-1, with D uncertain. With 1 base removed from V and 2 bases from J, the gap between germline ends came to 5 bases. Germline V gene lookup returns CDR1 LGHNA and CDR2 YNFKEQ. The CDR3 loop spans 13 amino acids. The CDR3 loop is CASSQVGNTEAFF. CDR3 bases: TGTGCCAGCAGCCAAGTGGGCAACACTGAAGCTTTCTTT.

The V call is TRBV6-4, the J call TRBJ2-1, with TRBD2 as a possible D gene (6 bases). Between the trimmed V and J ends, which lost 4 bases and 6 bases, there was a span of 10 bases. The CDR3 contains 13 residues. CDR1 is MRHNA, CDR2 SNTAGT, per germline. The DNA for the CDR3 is TGTGCCAGCAGTGGACTCGGGGGCAATGAGCAGTTCTTC. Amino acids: CASSGLGGNEQFF.

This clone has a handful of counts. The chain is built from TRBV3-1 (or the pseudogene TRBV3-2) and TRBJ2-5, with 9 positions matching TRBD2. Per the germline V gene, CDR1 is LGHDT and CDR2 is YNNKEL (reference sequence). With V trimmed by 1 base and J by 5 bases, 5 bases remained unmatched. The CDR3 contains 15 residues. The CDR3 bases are TGTGCCAGCAGCCAAGCTAGCGGGGACGGGGAGACCCAGTACTTC. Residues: CASSQASGDGETQYF.

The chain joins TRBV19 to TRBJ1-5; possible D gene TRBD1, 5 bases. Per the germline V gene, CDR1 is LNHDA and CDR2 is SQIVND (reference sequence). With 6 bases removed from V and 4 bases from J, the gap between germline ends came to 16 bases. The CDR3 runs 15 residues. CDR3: CASSPTVQGNQPQHF. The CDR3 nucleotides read TGTGCCAGTAGCCCGACCGTGCAGGGAAATCAGCCCCAGCATTTT.

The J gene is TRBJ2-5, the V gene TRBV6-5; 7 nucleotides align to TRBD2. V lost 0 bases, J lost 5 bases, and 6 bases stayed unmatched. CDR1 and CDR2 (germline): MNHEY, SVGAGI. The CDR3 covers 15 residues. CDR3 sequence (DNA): TGTGCCAGCAGTTACTCGAACGGGGGAGGGGAGACCCAGTACTTC. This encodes CASSYSNGGGETQYF.

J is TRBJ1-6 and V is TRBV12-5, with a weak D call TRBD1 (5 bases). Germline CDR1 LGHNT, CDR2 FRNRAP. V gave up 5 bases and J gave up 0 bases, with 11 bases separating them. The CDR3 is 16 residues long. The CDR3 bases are TGTGCTAGTGGTCGACAGACCAGCTCCTATAATTCACCCCTCCACTTT. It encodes CASGRQTSSYNSPLHF.

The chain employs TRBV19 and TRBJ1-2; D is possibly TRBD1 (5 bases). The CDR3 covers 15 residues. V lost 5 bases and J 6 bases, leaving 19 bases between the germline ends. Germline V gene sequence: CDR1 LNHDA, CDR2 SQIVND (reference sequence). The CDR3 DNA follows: TGTGCCAGTAGTCGCCCCTCGGGGGATATCGATGGCTACACCTTC. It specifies CASSRPSGDIDGYTF.

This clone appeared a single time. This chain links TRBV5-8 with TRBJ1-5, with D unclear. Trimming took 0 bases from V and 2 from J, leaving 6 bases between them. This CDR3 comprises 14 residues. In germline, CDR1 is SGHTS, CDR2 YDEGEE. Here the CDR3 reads CASSLDTRNQPQHF. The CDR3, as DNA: TGTGCCAGCAGCTTGGACACCCGCAATCAGCCCCAGCATTTT.

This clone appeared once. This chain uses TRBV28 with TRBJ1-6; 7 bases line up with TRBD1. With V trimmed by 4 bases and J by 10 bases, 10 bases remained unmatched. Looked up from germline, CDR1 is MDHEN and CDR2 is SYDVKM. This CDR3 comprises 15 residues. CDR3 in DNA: TGTGCCAGCAGTTCTGGACAGGTTCGCAACTCACCCCTCCACTTT. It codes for CASSSGQVRNSPLHF. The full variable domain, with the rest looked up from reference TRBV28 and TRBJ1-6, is DVKVTQSSRYLVKRTGEKVFLECVQDMDHENMFWYRQDPGLGLRLIYFSYDVKMKEKGDIPEGYSVSREKKERFSLILESASTNQTSMYLCASSSGQVRNSPLHFGNGTRLTVT.

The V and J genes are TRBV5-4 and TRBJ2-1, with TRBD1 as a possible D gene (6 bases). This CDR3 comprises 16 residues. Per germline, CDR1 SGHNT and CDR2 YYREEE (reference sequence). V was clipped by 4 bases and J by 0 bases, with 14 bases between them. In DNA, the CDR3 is TGTGCCAGCAGCAAGGGACACTTGGGCTCCTACAATGAGCAGTTCTTC. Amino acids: CASSKGHLGSYNEQFF.

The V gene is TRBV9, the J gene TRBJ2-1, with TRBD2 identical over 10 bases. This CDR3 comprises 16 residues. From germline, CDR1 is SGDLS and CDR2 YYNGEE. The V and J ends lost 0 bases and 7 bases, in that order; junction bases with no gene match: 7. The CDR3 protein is CASSVAGLATSNEQFF. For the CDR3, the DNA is TGTGCCAGCAGCGTAGCGGGACTAGCGACTTCAAATGAGCAGTTCTTC.

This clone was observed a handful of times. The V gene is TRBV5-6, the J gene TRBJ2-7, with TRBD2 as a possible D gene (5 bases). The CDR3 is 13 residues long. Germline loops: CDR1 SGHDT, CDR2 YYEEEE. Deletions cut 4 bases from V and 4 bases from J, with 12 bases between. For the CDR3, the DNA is TGTGCCAGCAGCCCCGGCGCGGGTTACGAGCAGTACTTC. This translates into CASSPGAGYEQYF.

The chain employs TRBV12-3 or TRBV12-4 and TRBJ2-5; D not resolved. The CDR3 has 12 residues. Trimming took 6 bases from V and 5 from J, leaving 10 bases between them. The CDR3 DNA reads TGTGCCAGCAGACCTGACGGGGAGACCCAGTACTTC. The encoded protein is CASRPDGETQYF.

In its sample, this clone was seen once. The CDR3 loop is CSGTTGGGVGYTF. CDR3 bases: TGCAGCGGGACGACAGGGGGAGGCGTTGGTTACACCTTC. The chain combines TRBV29-1 with TRBJ1-2; 9 bases map to TRBD1. Germline loops: CDR1 SQVTM, CDR2 ANQGSEA. The CDR3 spans 13 residues. Trimming at V came to 7 bases and at J to 11 bases, leaving 14 bases not matched to a gene.

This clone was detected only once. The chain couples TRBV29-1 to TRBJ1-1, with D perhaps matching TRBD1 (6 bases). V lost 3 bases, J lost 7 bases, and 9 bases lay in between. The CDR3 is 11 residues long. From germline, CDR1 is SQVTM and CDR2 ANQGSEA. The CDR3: CSVDIRGEAFF. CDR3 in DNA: TGCAGCGTTGACATCAGGGGTGAAGCTTTCTTT.

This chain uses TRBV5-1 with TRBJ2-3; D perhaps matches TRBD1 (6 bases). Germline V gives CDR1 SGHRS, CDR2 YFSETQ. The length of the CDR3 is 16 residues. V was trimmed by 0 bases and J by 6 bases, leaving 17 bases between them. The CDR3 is CASSLGATGPTDTQYF. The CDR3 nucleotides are TGCGCCAGCAGCTTGGGTGCGACAGGACCGACGGATACGCAGTATTTT. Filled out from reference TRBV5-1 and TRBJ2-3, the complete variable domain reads KAGVTQTPRYLIKTRGQQVTLSCSPISGHRSVSWYQQTPGQGLQFLFEYFSETQRNKGNFPGRFSGRQFSNSRSEMNVSTLELGDSALYLCASSLGATGPTDTQYFGPGTRLTVL.

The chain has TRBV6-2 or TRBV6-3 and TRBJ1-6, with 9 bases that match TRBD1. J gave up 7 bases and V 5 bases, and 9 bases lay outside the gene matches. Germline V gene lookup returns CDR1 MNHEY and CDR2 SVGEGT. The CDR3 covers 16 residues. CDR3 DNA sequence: TGTGCCAGCAGTCCGAACAGGGGGCGATCGAATTCACCCCTCCACTTT. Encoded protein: CASSPNRGRSNSPLHF.

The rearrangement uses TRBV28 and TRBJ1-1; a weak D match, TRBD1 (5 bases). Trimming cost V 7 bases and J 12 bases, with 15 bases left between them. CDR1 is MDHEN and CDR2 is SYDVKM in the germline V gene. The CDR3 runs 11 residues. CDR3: CASIERGKTFF. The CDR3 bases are TGTGCCAGCATCGAAAGGGGAAAGACTTTCTTT. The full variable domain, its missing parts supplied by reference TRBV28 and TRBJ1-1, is DVKVTQSSRYLVKRTGEKVFLECVQDMDHENMFWYRQDPGLGLRLIYFSYDVKMKEKGDIPEGYSVSREKKERFSLILESASTNQTSMYLCASIERGKTFFGQGTRLTVV.

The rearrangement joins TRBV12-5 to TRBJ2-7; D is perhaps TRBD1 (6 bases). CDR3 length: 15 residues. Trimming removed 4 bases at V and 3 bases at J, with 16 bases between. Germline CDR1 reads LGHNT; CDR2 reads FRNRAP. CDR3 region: CASGWTAITDYEQYV. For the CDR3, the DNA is TGTGCTAGTGGTTGGACAGCCATTACGGACTACGAGCAGTACGTC.

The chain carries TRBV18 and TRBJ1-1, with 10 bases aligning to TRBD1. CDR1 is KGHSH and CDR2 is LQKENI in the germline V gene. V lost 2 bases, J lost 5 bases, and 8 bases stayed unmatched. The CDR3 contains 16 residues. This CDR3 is CASSPSRDRGMTEAFF. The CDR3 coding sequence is TGTGCCAGCTCACCAAGTCGGGACAGGGGTATGACTGAAGCTTTCTTT.

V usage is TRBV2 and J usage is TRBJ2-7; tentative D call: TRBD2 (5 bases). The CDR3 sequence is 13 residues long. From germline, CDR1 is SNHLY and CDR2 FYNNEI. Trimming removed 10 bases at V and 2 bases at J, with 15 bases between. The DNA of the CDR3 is TGTGCCACCCGGACGGAGGTGACCTACGAGCAGTACTTC. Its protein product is CATRTEVTYEQYF. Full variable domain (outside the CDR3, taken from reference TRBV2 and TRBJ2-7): EPEVTQTPSHQVTQMGQEVILRCVPISNHLYFYWYRQILGQKVEFLVSFYNNEISEKSEIFDDQFSVERPDGSNFTLKIRSTKLEDSAMYFCATRTEVTYEQYFGPGTRLTVT.

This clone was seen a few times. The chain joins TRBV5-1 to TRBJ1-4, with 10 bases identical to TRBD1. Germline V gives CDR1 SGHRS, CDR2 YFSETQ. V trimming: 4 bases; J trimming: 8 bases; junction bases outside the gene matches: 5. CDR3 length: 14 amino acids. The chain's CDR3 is CASSRQGAEEKLFF. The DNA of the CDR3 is TGCGCCAGCAGCCGACAGGGGGCAGAAGAAAAACTGTTTTTT. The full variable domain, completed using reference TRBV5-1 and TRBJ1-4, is KAGVTQTPRYLIKTRGQQVTLSCSPISGHRSVSWYQQTPGQGLQFLFEYFSETQRNKGNFPGRFSGRQFSNSRSEMNVSTLELGDSALYLCASSRQGAEEKLFFGSGTQLSVL.

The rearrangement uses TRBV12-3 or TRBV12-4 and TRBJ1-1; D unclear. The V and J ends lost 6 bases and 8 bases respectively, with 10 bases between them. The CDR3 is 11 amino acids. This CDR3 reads CASSFAGEAFF. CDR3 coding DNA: TGTGCCAGCAGCTTCGCCGGGGAAGCTTTCTTT.

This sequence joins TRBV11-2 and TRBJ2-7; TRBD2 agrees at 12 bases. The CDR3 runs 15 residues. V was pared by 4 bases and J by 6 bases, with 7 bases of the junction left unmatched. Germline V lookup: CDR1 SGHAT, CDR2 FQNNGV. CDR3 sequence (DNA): TGTGCCAGCAGCTCCGCTAGCGGGAGGGCCTCCGAGCAGTACTTC. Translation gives CASSSASGRASEQYF.